Reported below is one T cell receptor beta chain. The antigen is unknown. These data belong to a study of cytomegalovirus exposure and HLA in healthy donors. Study conclusions and caveats: Later analysis indicated greater clonal expansion among HLA-associated TCR beta chains than among equally common other chains. Sequencing probably produced one cluster of sequence variants that were highly shared.

This PCR relied on a set of 60 Vbeta primers and 13 Jbeta primers. The protocol was immunoSEQ multiplex PCR, while the TCRdb copy is restricted to in-frame clones and leaves out a portion. Found here are about 130,000 clones, roughly 80% of them singletons; the top ten hold about 2.5%. With 7 bases clipped from V and 0 bases from J, the junction kept 5 bases outside the gene matches. CDR1 and CDR2 (germline): MNHNS, SASEGT. The CDR3 is made up of 14 amino acids. The rearrangement links TRBV6-1 to TRBJ2-7; 8 bases line up with TRBD2. The sample consisted of PBMCs. The clonotype was recovered from a man aged 30 to 39 in good health and CMV-seronegative. The CDR3 DNA follows: TGTGCCAGCACCACTAGCGGTAGCTCCTACGAGCAGTACTTC. As protein: CASTTSGSSYEQYF.